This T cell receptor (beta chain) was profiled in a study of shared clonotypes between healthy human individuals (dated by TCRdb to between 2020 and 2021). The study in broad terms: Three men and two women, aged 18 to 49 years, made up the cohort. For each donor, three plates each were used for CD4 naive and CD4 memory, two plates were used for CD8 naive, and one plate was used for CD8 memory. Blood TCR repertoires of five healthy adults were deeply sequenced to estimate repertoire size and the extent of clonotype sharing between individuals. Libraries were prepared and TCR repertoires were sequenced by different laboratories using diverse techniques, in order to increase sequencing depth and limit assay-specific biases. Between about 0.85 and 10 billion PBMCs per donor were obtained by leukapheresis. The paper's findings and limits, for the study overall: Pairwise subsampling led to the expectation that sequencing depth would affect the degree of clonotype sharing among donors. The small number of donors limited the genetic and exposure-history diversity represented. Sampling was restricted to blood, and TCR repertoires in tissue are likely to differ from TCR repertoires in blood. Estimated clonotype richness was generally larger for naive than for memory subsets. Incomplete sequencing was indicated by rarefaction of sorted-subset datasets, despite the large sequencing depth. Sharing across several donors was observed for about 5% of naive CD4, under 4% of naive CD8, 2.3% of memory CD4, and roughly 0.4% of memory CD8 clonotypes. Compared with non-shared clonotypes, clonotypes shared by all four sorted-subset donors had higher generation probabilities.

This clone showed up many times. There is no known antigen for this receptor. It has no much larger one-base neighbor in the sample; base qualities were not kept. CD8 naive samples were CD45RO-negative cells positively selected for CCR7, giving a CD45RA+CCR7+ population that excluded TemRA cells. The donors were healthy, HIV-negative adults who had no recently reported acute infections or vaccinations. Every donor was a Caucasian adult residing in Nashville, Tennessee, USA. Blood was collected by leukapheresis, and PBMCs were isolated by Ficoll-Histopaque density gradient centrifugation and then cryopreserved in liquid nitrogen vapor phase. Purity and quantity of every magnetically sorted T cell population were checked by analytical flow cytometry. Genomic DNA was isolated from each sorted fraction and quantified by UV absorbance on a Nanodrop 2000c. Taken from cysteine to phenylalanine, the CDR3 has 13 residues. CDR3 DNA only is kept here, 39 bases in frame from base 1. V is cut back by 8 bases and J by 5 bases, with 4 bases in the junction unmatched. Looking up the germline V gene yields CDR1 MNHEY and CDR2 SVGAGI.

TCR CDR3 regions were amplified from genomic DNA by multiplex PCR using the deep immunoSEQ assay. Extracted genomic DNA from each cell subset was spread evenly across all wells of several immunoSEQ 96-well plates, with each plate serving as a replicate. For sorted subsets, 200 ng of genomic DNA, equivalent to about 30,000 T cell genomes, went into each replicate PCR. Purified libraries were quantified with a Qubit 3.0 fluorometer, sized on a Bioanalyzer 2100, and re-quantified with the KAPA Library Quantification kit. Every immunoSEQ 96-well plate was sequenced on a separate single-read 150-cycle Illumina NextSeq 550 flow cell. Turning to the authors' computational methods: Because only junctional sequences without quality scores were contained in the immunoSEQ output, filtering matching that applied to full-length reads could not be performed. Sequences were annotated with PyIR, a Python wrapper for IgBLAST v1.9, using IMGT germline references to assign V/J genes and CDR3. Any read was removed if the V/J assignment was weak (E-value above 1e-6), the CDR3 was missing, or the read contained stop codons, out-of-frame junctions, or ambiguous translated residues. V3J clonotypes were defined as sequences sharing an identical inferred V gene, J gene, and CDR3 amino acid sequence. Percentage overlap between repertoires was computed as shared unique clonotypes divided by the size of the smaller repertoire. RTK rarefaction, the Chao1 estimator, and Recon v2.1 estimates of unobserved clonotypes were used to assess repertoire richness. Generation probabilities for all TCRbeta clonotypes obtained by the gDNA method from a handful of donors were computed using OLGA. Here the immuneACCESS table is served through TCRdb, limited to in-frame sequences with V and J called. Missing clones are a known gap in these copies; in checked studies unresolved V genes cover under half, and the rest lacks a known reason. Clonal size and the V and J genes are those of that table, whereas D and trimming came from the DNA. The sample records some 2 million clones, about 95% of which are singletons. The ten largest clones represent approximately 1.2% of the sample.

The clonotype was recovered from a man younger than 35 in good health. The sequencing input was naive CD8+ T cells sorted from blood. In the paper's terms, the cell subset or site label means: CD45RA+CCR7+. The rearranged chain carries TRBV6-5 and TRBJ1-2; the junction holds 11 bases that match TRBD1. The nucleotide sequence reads TGTGCCAGCGGGGACAGGGGGACTTATGGCTACACCTTC. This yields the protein CASGDRGTYGYTF.